This entry lists 5 T cell receptor beta chains sequenced from one sample in a study of CD8 T cells in ankylosing spondylitis. General study findings and limits: Seven to nine highly homologous variants formed a TCR beta motif that appeared characteristic of ankylosing spondylitis blood.

One entry per CDR3 protein, called by TCRdb with MiXCR from the 5' RACE reads. The sample holds about 460,000 distinct CDR3 sequences; approximately 5.3% are singletons and the top ten take 3% to 4%. For these TCRs, the target antigens are not known. The source material was blood, either unsorted or a sorted T cell fraction (not recorded which). The receptors originated from a male donor with ankylosing spondylitis.

This clonotype came up a few times. This sequence joins TRBV5-1 and TRBJ2-2; no firm D call. The V end was cut by 0 bases, the J end by 0 bases, with 6 bases between. This CDR3 is 15 amino acids long. The germline V gene has CDR1 SGHRS and CDR2 YFSETQ. For the CDR3, the DNA is TGCGCCAGCAGCTTGGCGATTTCGAACACCGGGGAGCTGTTTTTT. It translates to CASSLAISNTGELFF.

This rearrangement joins TRBV20-1 to TRBJ2-7, with no clear D. Trimming removed 4 bases from V and 5 bases from J, with 18 bases in between. The CDR3 loop spans 14 amino acids. CDR1 is DFQATT, CDR2 SNEGSKA, per germline (reference sequence). CDR3 amino acids: CSATLRRRLDEQYF. CDR3 sequence (DNA): TGCAGTGCTACCCTGAGGCGTAGACTCGACGAGCAGTACTTC.

This clonotype was picked up many times. The J gene is TRBJ2-7, the V gene TRBV4-2; 14 nucleotides agree with TRBD2. Germline V gives CDR1 LGHNA, CDR2 YNFKEQ. The CDR3 runs to 17 residues. V shed 4 bases, J shed 5 bases, and the junction held 10 bases outside the gene matches. CDR3 sequence: CASSPFLTSGGEDEQYF. The CDR3, as DNA: TGTGCCAGCAGCCCCTTCCTGACTAGCGGGGGGGAAGACGAGCAGTACTTC.

On this clonotype itself: This sequence may be a read error, since a much larger clone differs from it by one base. Written as DNA, the CDR3 is TGCAGTGCTAGGTCCAGCGGGAGGCCCGCGCAGTACTTC. Translation: CSARSSGRPAQYF. The chain links TRBV20-1 to TRBJ2-7, with 9 bases matching TRBD2. CDR3 size: 13 residues. The V gene end was trimmed by 3 bases and the J gene end by 9 bases; junction bases not matched to a gene: 9. CDR1 is DFQATT, CDR2 SNEGSKA, per germline (reference sequence).

This clonotype was observed at least ten times. This chain connects TRBV6-1 to TRBJ2-3; D gene ambiguous. Trimming removed 7 bases from V and 0 bases from J, with 8 bases in between. Germline CDR1 and CDR2: MNHNS and SASEGT. This CDR3 is built from 13 residues. As DNA, the CDR3 is TGTGCCAGCAATAAATTGAGCACAGATACGCAGTATTTT. It yields the protein CASNKLSTDTQYF.